Listed below are T cell receptor beta chains from one sample, sequenced in a study of patients and donors after allogeneic stem cell transplantation. TCRdb re-called the RT-PCR reads through MiXCR, storing one row per CDR3 protein. Of 920,000 or so distinct CDR3 sequences listed, 15% to 20% are singletons. Source material: blood, either unsorted or a sorted T cell fraction (not recorded which). Every receptor here comes from a human donor who was either an allogeneic HSCT recipient or a stem cell or donor lymphocyte infusion donor (not recorded which). It is not recorded whose cells these are; they may come from a transplant donor. Each CDR3 is given with its conserved first and last residue. The D gene is left open where the match is weak. Clone size, where shown, is once, few, many, or a class for clones that have expanded.

len | d_gene | j_gene | v_gene | abundance | CDR3aa | CDR3nt
13 | - | TRBJ2-5 | TRBV20-1 | - | CSAPRPGRETQYF | TGCAGTGCTCCCCGACCGGGCCGAGAGACCCAGTACTTC
12 | - | TRBJ2-2 | TRBV5-1 | few | CASSGQTGELFF | TGCGCCAGCAGCGGTCAGACCGGGGAGCTGTTTTTT
15 | - | TRBJ1-1 | TRBV10-3 | - | CAISESRTANTEAFF | TGTGCCATCAGTGAGTCGAGGACCGCGAACACTGAAGCTTTCTTT
19 | - | TRBJ2-6 | TRBV10-3 | few | CAISESYSAIPSGANVLTF | TGTGCCATCAGTGAGTCCTACAGTGCAATACCCTCTGGGGCCAACGTCCTGACTTTC
16 | TRBD1 | TRBJ2-3 | TRBV7-6 | - | CASSSGTGTGTDTQYF | TGTGCCAGCAGCTCAGGGACAGGGACAGGCACAGATACGCAGTATTTT
15 | TRBD1 | TRBJ2-7 | TRBV5-1 | - | CASSPGQGLSHEQYF | TGCGCCAGCAGCCCAGGACAGGGCCTCTCTCACGAGCAGTACTTC
12 | - | TRBJ2-7 | TRBV7-9 | many | CASSLYGREQYF | TGTGCCAGCAGCTTATACGGGAGAGAGCAGTACTTC
17 | - | TRBJ2-1 | TRBV7-2 | few | CASSLADRRGAYNEQFF | TGTGCCAGCAGCTTAGCGGACAGACGGGGGGCCTACAATGAGCAGTTCTTC
15 | - | TRBJ2-2 | TRBV5-1 | many | CASSLADRNTGELFF | TGCGCCAGCAGCTTGGCCGACAGGAACACCGGGGAGCTGTTTTTT
20 | TRBD2 | TRBJ2-6 | TRBV9 | few | CASSVARREGLASGANVLTF | TGTGCCAGCAGCGTAGCCCGACGGGAGGGACTAGCGTCTGGGGCCAACGTCCTGACTTTC
13 | - | TRBJ2-1 | TRBV7-9 | many | CASSFSGNNEQFF | TGTGCCAGCAGCTTCTCAGGGAACAATGAGCAGTTCTTC
16 | TRBD2 | TRBJ2-1 | TRBV12-3/TRBV12-4 | - | CASSYQRGPSYNEQFF | TGTGCCAGCAGTTATCAGCGGGGGCCCTCCTACAATGAGCAGTTCTTC
13 | - | TRBJ2-5 | TRBV21-1 | - | CASSKRRGETQYF | TGTGCCAGCAGCAAACGCCGGGGAGAGACCCAGTACTTC
14 | - | TRBJ1-1 | TRBV7-2 | - | CASSRYQGLTEAFF | TGTGCCAGCAGCCGATATCAGGGTCTCACTGAAGCTTTCTTT
14 | - | TRBJ2-1 | TRBV2 | - | CASTGAVPDNEQFF | TGTGCCAGCACCGGAGCAGTCCCAGACAATGAGCAGTTCTTC
11 | - | TRBJ2-7 | TRBV20-1 | few | CSAKGFYEQYF | TGCAGTGCCAAGGGATTCTACGAGCAGTACTTC
12 | - | TRBJ2-1 | TRBV20-1 | few | CSAQTPYNEQFF | TGCAGTGCTCAAACACCCTACAATGAGCAGTTCTTC
15 | - | TRBJ2-1 | TRBV25-1 | few | CASSSPRDPYNEQFF | TGTGCCAGCAGTAGCCCCCGGGACCCCTACAATGAGCAGTTCTTC
14 | TRBD1 | TRBJ1-2 | TRBV7-9 | - | CASSLWTGGDGYTF | TGTGCCAGCAGCTTATGGACAGGGGGCGATGGCTACACCTTC